This entry lists 18 T cell receptor beta chains sequenced from one sample in a study of blood T cell repertoires in COVID-19. Clones were read by immunoSEQ multiplex PCR, and TCRdb kept only the in-frame ones, dropping some. Here the sample spans tens of thousands of clones, about 80% being singletons. Sample: peripheral blood. All receptors come from a woman older than 75 with acute or convalescent COVID-19.

This clone came up a few times. The V call is TRBV6-2 or TRBV6-3, the J call TRBJ2-5; D might be TRBD2 (6 bases). CDR3 length equals 15 residues. Germline CDR1 MNHEY, CDR2 SVGEGT. The V and J ends lost 5 bases and 3 bases respectively, with 16 bases between them. The CDR3 reads CASSPSGLSEETQYF. As DNA, the CDR3 is TGTGCCAGCAGTCCCTCGGGACTGTCCGAAGAGACCCAGTACTTC.

The CDR3, as DNA: TGTGCCAGCAGCCGCCCCCGACAGGCAGCCTACGAGCAGTACTTC. This sequence encodes CASSRPRQAAYEQYF. The chain couples TRBV7-2 to TRBJ2-7; possible D gene TRBD1, 6 bases. Germline-derived CDR1 and CDR2 are SGHTA and FQGNSA. This CDR3 is 15 amino acids long. Trimming took 5 bases from V and 2 from J, leaving 16 bases between them.

The CDR3 region has the DNA TGTGCCAGCAGGGGGGCGGCACCAAGCACCGGGGAGCTGTTTTTT. Translating it yields CASRGAAPSTGELFF. This chain links TRBV6-5 with TRBJ2-2; tentative D call: TRBD1 (6 bases). The CDR3 is 15 residues long. V was shortened by 6 bases and J by 4 bases, with 15 bases between the two germline ends. Germline V gene sequence: CDR1 MNHEY, CDR2 SVGAGI.

V usage is TRBV19 and J usage is TRBJ1-2; D is unclear. The CDR3 is made up of 14 amino acids. Germline assignment: CDR1 LNHDA and CDR2 SQIVND (reference sequence). The V end lost 1 base, the J end lost 8 bases, and 14 bases lay between the germline ends. The CDR3 sequence is CASSIVAGKDGYTF. The CDR3 bases are TGTGCCAGTAGTATAGTTGCAGGAAAAGACGGCTACACCTTC.

This clone has a handful of counts. This rearrangement joins TRBV24-1 to TRBJ1-5; 9 nucleotides agree with TRBD1. The CDR3 is made up of 19 amino acids. Trimming took 1 base from V and 0 from J; bases not matched to a gene: 9. Germline V gene sequence: CDR1 KGHDR, CDR2 SFDVKD. CDR3: CATSDLWGQGIYSNQPQHF. The CDR3 nucleotides are TGTGCCACCAGTGATTTATGGGGACAGGGAATATATAGCAATCAGCCCCAGCATTTT.

The chain recombines TRBV7-9 with TRBJ2-5; possible D gene TRBD2, 6 bases. The length of the CDR3 is 13 residues. Trimming took off 3 bases at V and 5 bases at J, with 10 bases between the two ends. Germline V gene sequence: CDR1 SEHNR, CDR2 FQNEAQ (reference sequence). This chain's CDR3 is CASSFVAAETQYF. The CDR3 bases are TGTGCCAGCAGCTTCGTAGCGGCGGAGACCCAGTACTTC.

The V and J genes are TRBV4-1 and TRBJ2-2, with 11 bases matching TRBD2. The V gene end was trimmed by 1 base and the J gene end by 5 bases; junction bases not matched to a gene: 6. In germline, CDR1 is MGHRA, CDR2 YSYEKL. This CDR3 comprises 17 residues. CDR3 bases: TGCGCCAGCAGCCAAGCTACTAGCGGGAGATCTACCGGGGAGCTGTTTTTT. It is translated as CASSQATSGRSTGELFF.

In its sample, this clone was seen once. The J gene is TRBJ2-5, the V gene TRBV7-2, with TRBD2 matching over 7 bases. The CDR3 is made up of 18 amino acids. CDR1 and CDR2 (germline): SGHTA, FQGNSA. Unmatched junction bases numbered 17, after V lost 1 base and J lost 6 bases. CDR3 in DNA: TGTGCCAGCAGCTTAGTGGGGGGGGACCGGGGCCCCGGAAAGACCCAGTACTTC. Encoded protein: CASSLVGGDRGPGKTQYF.

This clone has only one observation. The V gene is TRBV6-4, the J gene TRBJ2-3; D call uncertain. CDR1 MRHNA and CDR2 SNTAGT come from the germline V gene. V lost 3 bases to trimming and J lost 2 bases, with 9 bases between them. This CDR3 is 14 amino acids long. CDR3 coding DNA: TGTGCCAGCAGTGATTCCCGGTTCACAGATACGCAGTATTTT. Protein: CASSDSRFTDTQYF.

The sample holds a few counts of this clone. The J gene is TRBJ2-5, the V gene TRBV19; D gene ambiguous. From germline, CDR1 is LNHDA and CDR2 SQIVND (reference sequence). The CDR3 covers 12 residues. V was pared by 4 bases and J by 4 bases, with 7 bases between. DNA of the CDR3: TGTGCCAGTAGTACTTTCGGAGAGACCCAGTACTTC. It encodes CASSTFGETQYF.

V gene TRBV28 combines with J gene TRBJ1-5, with 7 positions matching TRBD1. Germline V gene data show CDR1 as MDHEN and CDR2 as SYDVKM. The V and J ends lost 2 bases and 5 bases, in that order; junction bases with no gene match: 6. This CDR3 is 15 amino acids long. CDR3 nucleotide sequence: TGTGCCAGCAGTTTACCGACAGGGAACTATCAGCCCCAGCATTTT. Translating it yields CASSLPTGNYQPQHF.

The chain recombines TRBV7-2 with TRBJ1-1, with D perhaps TRBD1 (5 bases). Germline V gene data show CDR1 as SGHTA and CDR2 as FQGNSA. This CDR3 comprises 15 residues. The V gene lost 1 base and the J gene lost 4 bases, with 13 bases spanning the gap. The CDR3 sequence: CASSLGISGGTEAFF. DNA of the CDR3: TGTGCCAGCAGCTTAGGAATCTCCGGGGGCACTGAAGCTTTCTTT.

The rearrangement links TRBV28 to TRBJ1-2, with TRBD1 matching over 9 bases. Germline V lookup: CDR1 MDHEN, CDR2 SYDVKM. J was trimmed by 8 bases and V by 8 bases; bases with no gene match: 6. The CDR3 length is 12 residues. The chain's CDR3 is CASGDRVYGYTF. The CDR3 DNA sequence: TGTGCCAGCGGGGACAGGGTGTACGGCTACACCTTC.

This chain joins TRBV4-3 and TRBJ1-1; D unclear. CDR1 and CDR2 from the germline V gene are LGHNA and YSLEER. The CDR3 totals 13 residues. V dropped 0 bases and J dropped 0 bases, with 2 bases sitting between them. The CDR3 region has the DNA TGCGCCAGCAGCCAAGATATGAACACTGAAGCTTTCTTT. Translating it yields CASSQDMNTEAFF.

The chain carries TRBV5-6 and TRBJ2-3; 8 nucleotides line up with TRBD1. Germline-derived CDR1 and CDR2 are SGHDT and YYEEEE. V lost 4 bases and J lost 0; bases outside the gene matches: 7. CDR3 size: 16 residues. The CDR3 protein is CASSQRRDRSTDTQYF. DNA of the CDR3: TGTGCCAGCAGCCAGCGTAGGGACAGGAGCACAGATACGCAGTATTTT.

V gene TRBV3-1 (or the pseudogene TRBV3-2) combines with J gene TRBJ1-2, with 7 bases that match TRBD1. V lost 2 bases and J lost 6; bases outside the gene matches: 3. This CDR3 comprises 13 residues. Germline V gives CDR1 LGHDT, CDR2 YNNKEL (reference sequence). The CDR3 region is CASSQITGDGYTF. CDR3 sequence (DNA): TGTGCCAGCAGCCAAATAACAGGGGATGGCTACACCTTC.

The V and J genes are TRBV7-2 and TRBJ2-7; no definite D call. V was cut by 4 bases and J by 1 base, with 11 bases left in between. The CDR3 is 14 amino acids. Per the germline V gene, CDR1 is SGHTA and CDR2 is FQGNSA. The CDR3 here is CASSSDRRSYEQYF. The DNA of the CDR3 is TGTGCCAGCAGCTCCGATAGGCGGTCCTACGAGCAGTACTTC. Using reference TRBV7-2 and TRBJ2-7 for the parts outside the CDR3, the full variable domain is GAGVSQSPSNKVTEKGKDVELRCDPISGHTALYWYRQSLGQGLEFLIYFQGNSAPDKSGLPSDRFSAERTGGSVSTLTIQRTQQEDSAVYLCASSSDRRSYEQYFGPGTRLTVT.

The chain uses TRBV7-2 and TRBJ1-1, with 8 bases fitting TRBD1. Per germline, CDR1 SGHTA and CDR2 FQGNSA. The CDR3 has 15 amino acids. V trimming: 3 bases; J trimming: 1 base; junction bases outside the gene matches: 4. CDR3 loop: CASSFPGGSNTEAFF. The CDR3 region has the DNA TGTGCCAGCAGCTTCCCAGGGGGCTCGAACACTGAAGCTTTCTTT.